The 5 T cell receptor beta chains reported below all come from one sample, sequenced in a study of cytomegalovirus exposure and HLA in healthy donors. The PCR ran on 60 Vbeta and 13 Jbeta primers. Clones were read by immunoSEQ multiplex PCR, and TCRdb kept only the in-frame ones, dropping some. The sample lists fewer than 200,000 clones, 83% occurring once. Sequenced sample: PBMCs. The receptor set was obtained from a middle-aged man in good health and CMV-seropositive.

The chain joins TRBV15 to TRBJ2-7; tentatively, D is TRBD1 (5 bases). CDR1 and CDR2 from the germline V gene are LNHNV and YYDKDF (reference sequence). CDR3 size: 13 residues. The V and J ends lost 2 bases and 4 bases respectively, with 9 bases between them. The CDR3 loop reads CATSRYSGYEQYF. As DNA, the CDR3 is TGTGCCACCAGCAGATACTCAGGGTACGAGCAGTACTTC. The full variable domain, completed using reference TRBV15 and TRBJ2-7, is DAMVIQNPRYQVTQFGKPVTLSCSQTLNHNVMYWYQQKSSQAPKLLFHYYDKDFNNEADTPDNFQSRRPNTSFCFLDIRSPGLGDTAMYLCATSRYSGYEQYFGPGTRLTVT.

V usage is TRBV7-8 and J usage is TRBJ1-5; D is unclear. Germline V gives CDR1 SGHVS, CDR2 FQNEAQ. CDR3 length: 13 residues. V was pared by 5 bases and J by 6 bases, with 11 bases between. CDR3 protein: CASSQTRIQPQHF. CDR3 in DNA: TGTGCCAGCAGCCAAACCAGGATTCAGCCCCAGCATTTT.

This clone was detected once. DNA of the CDR3: TGTGCCAGCAGTGTTCACAGGGGTAGCAATCAGCCCCAGCATTTT. Its translation: CASSVHRGSNQPQHF. The J gene is TRBJ1-5, the V gene TRBV28; TRBD1 agrees at 7 bases. Germline V gives CDR1 MDHEN, CDR2 SYDVKM. After removal of 5 bases from V and 0 bases from J, the junction contained 4 bases not matched to a gene. This CDR3 comprises 15 residues.

The gene calls are TRBV7-2 and TRBJ2-7, with D perhaps matching TRBD1 (5 bases). There are 15 residues in the CDR3. V was clipped by 5 bases and J by 2 bases, with 16 bases between them. CDR1 and CDR2 (germline): SGHTA, FQGNSA. CDR3 residues: CASSQMTDPAYEQYF. Written as DNA, the CDR3 is TGTGCCAGCAGCCAAATGACAGATCCTGCCTACGAGCAGTACTTC.

The chain carries TRBV7-9 and TRBJ2-7, with D hard to call. Per the germline V gene, CDR1 is SEHNR and CDR2 is FQNEAQ (reference sequence). CDR3 length: 12 amino acids. The ends were cut back, 1 base at V and 6 bases at J, with 7 bases in the middle. CDR3 nucleotide sequence: TGTGCCAGCAGCTTAGACAAATTCGAGCAGTACTTC. Its protein is CASSLDKFEQYF.